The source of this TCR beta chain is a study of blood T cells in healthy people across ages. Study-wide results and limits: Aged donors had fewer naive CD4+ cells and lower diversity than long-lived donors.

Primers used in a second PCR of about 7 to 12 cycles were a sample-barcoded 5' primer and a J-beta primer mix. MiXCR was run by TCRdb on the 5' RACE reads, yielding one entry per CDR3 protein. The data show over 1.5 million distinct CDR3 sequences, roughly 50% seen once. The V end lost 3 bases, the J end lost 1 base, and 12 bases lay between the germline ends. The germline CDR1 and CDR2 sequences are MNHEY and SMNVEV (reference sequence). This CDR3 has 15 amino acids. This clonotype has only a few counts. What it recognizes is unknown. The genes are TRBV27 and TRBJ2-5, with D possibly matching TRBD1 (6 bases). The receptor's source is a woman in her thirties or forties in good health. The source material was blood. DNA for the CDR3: TGTGCCAGCAGTTTCGCCAACAGGGTCCAAGAGACCCAGTACTTC. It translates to CASSFANRVQETQYF.